These 17 T cell receptor beta chains were sequenced from one sample in a study of PD-L1 blockade in urothelial cancer. Clones were read by immunoSEQ multiplex PCR, and TCRdb kept only the in-frame ones, dropping some. The table includes some 25,000 clones, 70% to 90% detected once. The sample consisted of PBMCs, taken around atezolizumab (anti-PD-L1) treatment. These receptors originate from a man in his 60s with urothelial cancer.

The chain links TRBV2 to TRBJ1-1; possible D gene TRBD1, 5 bases. The CDR3 has 13 amino acids. The ends were cut back, 2 bases at V and 8 bases at J, with 12 bases in the middle. Germline values: CDR1 SNHLY, CDR2 FYNNEI. In nucleotides, the CDR3 is TGTGCCAGCAGTGAATGGGAGGGGCTGGAAGCTTTCTTT. Amino acid sequence: CASSEWEGLEAFF.

The rearrangement uses TRBV30 and TRBJ1-4, with 7 bases identical to TRBD1. The CDR3 runs 15 residues. Per the germline V gene, CDR1 is GTSNPN and CDR2 is SVGIG (reference sequence). The ends lost 2 bases at V and 11 bases at J; junction bases unmatched: 14. CDR3 sequence reads: CAWSPRWGQGEKLFF. CDR3 DNA: TGTGCCTGGAGTCCACGATGGGGGCAGGGGGAGAAACTGTTTTTT. The whole variable domain, remainder taken from reference TRBV30 and TRBJ1-4, is SQTIHQWPATLVQPVGSPLSLECTVEGTSNPNLYWYRQAAGRGLQLLFYSVGIGQISSEVPQNLSASRPQDRQFILSSKKLLLSDSGFYLCAWSPRWGQGEKLFFGSGTQLSVL.

The gene calls are TRBV30 and TRBJ1-3; D perhaps matches TRBD1 (5 bases). The germline CDR1 and CDR2 sequences are GTSNPN and SVGIG (reference sequence). V was trimmed by 2 bases and J by 0 bases, leaving 17 bases between them. CDR3 length: 17 residues. Here the CDR3 reads CAWSPHGGVFSGNTIYF. CDR3 sequence (DNA): TGTGCCTGGAGTCCGCATGGAGGGGTTTTCTCTGGAAACACCATATATTTT.

This sequence joins TRBV28 and TRBJ1-5; 7 bases are shared with TRBD1. This CDR3 comprises 16 residues. The trim removed 11 bases at V and 2 bases at J, leaving 15 bases unmatched. CDR1 MDHEN and CDR2 SYDVKM come from the germline V gene. CDR3 DNA sequence: TGTGCCGGTAGCAGGGGGACAAGTCAAGGCAATCAGCCCCAGCATTTT. This gives the protein CAGSRGTSQGNQPQHF.

The rearrangement links TRBV10-1 to TRBJ2-7; D call uncertain. The CDR3 spans 18 residues. Germline CDR1 and CDR2: WNHNN and SYGVQD (reference sequence). Trimming cost V 5 bases and J 2 bases, with 25 bases left between them. DNA of the CDR3: TGCGCCAGCAGTCCTAGAGAGTGGGTGACGGGTTTGCCCTACGAGCAGTACTTC. Protein product: CASSPREWVTGLPYEQYF.

The CDR3 nucleotides are TGTGCCAGCAGCCTCGACATGAACTATGGCTACACCTTC. Protein product: CASSLDMNYGYTF. The chain carries TRBV5-5 and TRBJ1-2; D is unresolved. The germline V and J ends were trimmed by 4 bases and 2 bases, with 9 bases remaining between them. The CDR3 is 13 residues long. The germline V gene encodes CDR1 SGHKS and CDR2 YYEKEE (reference sequence).

This chain joins TRBV6-4 and TRBJ2-3; D ambiguous. The CDR3 runs 12 residues. From germline, CDR1 is MRHNA and CDR2 SNTAGT. Trimming cost V 6 bases and J 6 bases, with 10 bases left between them. This chain's CDR3 is CASSPHGDTQYF. CDR3 DNA: TGTGCCAGCAGCCCACACGGGGATACGCAGTATTTT.

The CDR3 loop is CASSLDRGDEKLFF. The DNA for the CDR3 is TGTGCCAGCAGCCTGGACAGGGGAGATGAAAAACTGTTTTTT. This chain connects TRBV9 to TRBJ1-4; TRBD1 aligns across 9 bases. The V gene end was trimmed by 4 bases and the J gene end by 6 bases; junction bases not matched to a gene: 4. The germline gives CDR1 SGDLS, CDR2 YYNGEE. CDR3 size: 14 residues.

The CDR3 DNA sequence: TGTGCCAGCAGCTTAGAGAGGCGGGACAATGAGCAGTTCTTC. Translation gives CASSLERRDNEQFF. The chain combines TRBV7-9 with TRBJ2-1; weak D call: TRBD2 (5 bases). V was clipped by 1 base and J by 5 bases, with 9 bases between them. The germline V gene has CDR1 SEHNR and CDR2 FQNEAQ (reference sequence). This CDR3 region has 14 residues.

This clone was seen a handful of times. The chain's CDR3 is CASSIRLAGTTDTQYF. In nucleotides, the CDR3 is TGTGCCAGTAGTATACGGCTAGCGGGGACCACAGATACGCAGTATTTT. V usage is TRBV19 and J usage is TRBJ2-3, with TRBD2 identical over 9 bases. The CDR3 runs to 16 residues. V lost 2 bases, J lost 2 bases, and 5 bases stayed unmatched. The germline CDR1 and CDR2 sequences are LNHDA and SQIVND (reference sequence).

The chain is built from TRBV7-9 and TRBJ1-3, with D perhaps matching TRBD1 (5 bases). V was pared by 4 bases and J by 0 bases, with 19 bases between. The CDR3 extends over 18 amino acids. Germline loops: CDR1 SEHNR, CDR2 FQNEAQ (reference sequence). The CDR3 bases are TGTGCCAGCAGCTCGACCGCCCTCGGGGGGACCTCTGGAAACACCATATATTTT. Residues: CASSSTALGGTSGNTIYF. Filled out from reference TRBV7-9 and TRBJ1-3, the complete variable domain reads DTGVSQNPRHKITKRGQNVTFRCDPISEHNRLYWYRQTLGQGPEFLTYFQNEAQLEKSRLLSDRFSAERPKGSFSTLEIQRTEQGDSAMYLCASSSTALGGTSGNTIYFGEGSWLTVV.

This chain uses TRBV10-2 with TRBJ1-2; D is uncertain. Germline CDR1 reads WSHSY; CDR2 reads SAAADI. The V gene lost 4 bases and the J gene lost 0 bases, with 6 bases spanning the gap. CDR3 length equals 13 residues. The CDR3 nucleotides read TGCGCCAGCAGTGCGAACACTAACTATGGCTACACCTTC. It is translated as CASSANTNYGYTF.

A single count supports this clone. The rearrangement uses TRBV15 and TRBJ1-6; 8 nucleotides align to TRBD1. This CDR3 comprises 18 residues. V lost 4 bases and J lost 7; bases outside the gene matches: 15. Germline loops: CDR1 LNHNV, CDR2 YYDKDF (reference sequence). CDR3 sequence reads: CATSKPWTGLVGNSPLHF. The CDR3, as DNA: TGTGCCACCAGCAAGCCCTGGACAGGGTTAGTTGGGAATTCACCCCTCCACTTT.

The rearrangement joins TRBV5-5 to TRBJ1-1, with D possibly being TRBD1 (5 bases). V dropped 0 bases and J dropped 3 bases, with 12 bases sitting between them. CDR1 and CDR2 from the germline V gene are SGHKS and YYEKEE (reference sequence). The CDR3 spans 15 residues. The CDR3 sequence is CASSLGPGGDTEAFF. The CDR3 nucleotides are TGTGCCAGCAGCTTGGGCCCCGGGGGGGACACTGAAGCTTTCTTT.

This clone was found once. The genes are TRBV4-2 and TRBJ1-1; weak D call: TRBD1 (6 bases). The V end was cut by 0 bases, the J end by 7 bases, with 18 bases between. The CDR3 length is 16 residues. Germline V gene lookup returns CDR1 LGHNA and CDR2 YNFKEQ. CDR3 bases: TGTGCCAGCAGCCAAGAGGGGACACCCAGCAAGGTTGAAGCTTTCTTT. Its translation is CASSQEGTPSKVEAFF.

The CDR3 region is CASVKSGGRRNTEAFF. As DNA, the CDR3 is TGTGCCAGCGTCAAATCGGGGGGTAGGAGGAACACTGAAGCTTTCTTT. The V and J genes are TRBV25-1 and TRBJ1-1, with D perhaps TRBD1 (5 bases). Trimming took 8 bases from V and 1 from J, leaving 20 bases between them. Germline assignment: CDR1 MGHDK and CDR2 SYGVNS. CDR3 length: 16 amino acids.

The chain joins TRBV9 to TRBJ1-1; D is unresolved. CDR1 and CDR2 from the germline V gene are SGDLS and YYNGEE. This CDR3 comprises 15 residues. V lost 2 bases, J lost 3 bases, and 14 bases lay in between. The CDR3 protein is CASSVTTGTHTEAFF. The CDR3 DNA reads TGTGCCAGCAGCGTCACGACGGGAACTCACACTGAAGCTTTCTTT.